The clone carrying this TCR beta chain showed up just a few times. CDR1 and CDR2 from the germline V gene are SNHLY and FYNNEI. The ends lost 8 bases at V and 3 bases at J; junction bases unmatched: 7. The length of the CDR3 is 15 residues. The source of the sample is a study of Graves' ophthalmopathy and Graves' hyperthyroidism. In the study overall: Before any treatment was given, at initial diagnosis, peripheral blood was collected.

As the template, RNA transcripts were used to amplify TCR beta CDR3 regions. Second-round multiplex PCR came after first-round RT-PCR with HTBI primers. TCRdb itself ran the multiplex PCR reads through MiXCR, one entry per CDR3 protein. The sample includes hundreds of thousands of distinct CDR3 sequences, 35% to 50% of them seen just once. Moderate-to-severe activity, with CAS ≥3, NOSPECS ≥4 and duration under 3 months, characterized the donors with ophthalmopathy. Other autoimmune diseases, uncontrolled infections, pregnancy or lactation excluded patients from enrollment. PBMCs had their origin in fresh peripheral blood (roughly 10 ml).

The sample was peripheral blood. The rearrangement links TRBV2 to TRBJ1-5, with 10 bases lining up with TRBD1. The receptor's source is an adult man with Graves' ophthalmopathy. In DNA, the CDR3 is TGTGCCAGCCGTCGGGACAGGGGTGACAATCAGCCCCAGCATTTT. Translating gives CASRRDRGDNQPQHF.